This T cell receptor beta chain is from a study of beta chain features in type 1 diabetes. General study results and limits: Naive, central memory and Treg TCRB repertoires seemed to resemble each other more closely in patients than they did in healthy donors.

Donors underwent one heparinised blood draw, approximately 120 mL on average. Sorted CD4+ subsets: naive, central memory, regulatory, stem cell-like memory (CD45RO/CCR7/CD25/CD127/CD95/CD27 panel). TCRB transcripts that were expressed got sequenced, as all of the isolated RNA had been reverse transcribed. Produced via immunoSEQ multiplex PCR; TCRdb's table is partial and in-frame only. Among more than 20,000 clones, over 60% were seen once, and the ten largest hold roughly 2.2%. The V and J ends lost 0 bases and 6 bases respectively, with 9 bases between them. CDR3 length: 15 amino acids. Germline V CDR1 and CDR2: LGHNA, YSLEER. Points on this clone: Its antigen is not known. The identical CDR3 is also encoded by other nucleotide sequences in the sample.

The gene calls are TRBV4-3 and TRBJ1-6; D uncertain. Sequencing was performed on Tregs from blood. This TCR came from a woman aged 40 to 50 in good health. CDR3 sequence reads: CASSQDAAANSPLHF. In nucleotides, the CDR3 is TGCGCCAGCAGCCAAGATGCGGCAGCTAATTCACCCCTCCACTTT.